These 22 T cell receptor beta chains came from one sample sequenced in a study of blood T cell repertoires in COVID-19. The protocol was immunoSEQ multiplex PCR, while the TCRdb copy is restricted to in-frame clones and leaves out a portion. The table has roughly 290,000 clones, 75% to 90% seen once. Sequenced sample: PBMCs or T cells enriched from blood (not recorded which). Receptor source: a man aged 30 to 39 who had recovered from COVID-19.

The chain joins TRBV18 to TRBJ1-5; 7 bases are shared with TRBD1. J lost 4 bases, V lost 5 bases, and 8 bases had no gene match. The germline gives CDR1 KGHSH, CDR2 LQKENI. CDR3 length: 15 residues. The CDR3 loop is CASSLGQGVNQPQHF. In DNA form, the CDR3 reads TGTGCCAGCTCATTGGGGCAGGGGGTAAATCAGCCCCAGCATTTT.

The rearrangement uses TRBV2 and TRBJ2-5; 12 bases map to TRBD1. Germline CDR1 SNHLY, CDR2 FYNNEI. CDR3 length: 14 residues. The trim removed 8 bases at V and 5 bases at J, leaving 6 bases unmatched. CDR3 nucleotides: TGTGCCAGCGGAAGGGACAGGGGGCCGGAGACCCAGTACTTC. Amino acid sequence: CASGRDRGPETQYF.

This clone occurred once. The CDR3 bases are TGTGCCAGTAGTAGCTACCGGGACAGGGGGCCAAGAGTCGGACAAACCGGGGAGCTGTTTTTT. It encodes CASSSYRDRGPRVGQTGELFF. The chain uses TRBV19 and TRBJ2-2; 12 nucleotides align to TRBD1. CDR3 length: 21 amino acids. V lost 4 bases and J lost 5; bases outside the gene matches: 20. CDR1 and CDR2 from the germline V gene are LNHDA and SQIVND (reference sequence).

The chain uses TRBV9 and TRBJ2-2; TRBD2 might be the D (7 bases). The germline V and J ends were trimmed by 3 bases and 1 base, with 10 bases remaining between them. CDR3 length: 15 amino acids. Germline V CDR1 and CDR2: SGDLS, YYNGEE. The CDR3 spells CASSAGGRNTGELFF. The CDR3, as DNA: TGTGCCAGCAGCGCGGGGGGCCGGAACACCGGGGAGCTGTTTTTT.

The CDR3 sequence: CASSLRTMGGEKLFF. CDR3 DNA sequence: TGTGCCAGCAGCTTGAGGACCATGGGGGGTGAAAAACTGTTTTTT. The V and J genes are TRBV5-6 and TRBJ1-4; TRBD1 is a possible D gene (5 bases). Trimming stripped 1 base from V and 7 bases from J, with 14 bases between. The CDR3 length is 15 residues. Germline assignment: CDR1 SGHDT and CDR2 YYEEEE.

CDR3: CASSPRPDRVEAFF. The CDR3 DNA sequence: TGTGCCAGCAGCCCGCGACCCGACAGGGTGGAAGCTTTCTTT. This chain connects TRBV7-9 to TRBJ1-1, with 7 bases identical to TRBD1. This CDR3 region has 14 residues. Unmatched junction bases numbered 11, after V lost 5 bases and J lost 8 bases. Germline CDR1 SEHNR, CDR2 FQNEAQ (reference sequence).

The chain combines TRBV3-1 (or the pseudogene TRBV3-2) with TRBJ2-1; TRBD1 aligns across 7 bases. CDR3 size: 15 residues. Losses at the gene ends were 7 bases for V and 3 bases for J; bases not matched to a gene: 9. Germline-derived CDR1 and CDR2 are LGHDT and YNNKEL (reference sequence). As DNA, the CDR3 is TGTGCCAGCACCTCAGGGGGTAAGGTCTACAATGAGCAGTTCTTC. Translated, it gives CASTSGGKVYNEQFF.

The chain carries TRBV25-1 and TRBJ1-4, with D perhaps TRBD1 (6 bases). Germline V lookup: CDR1 MGHDK, CDR2 SYGVNS. V lost 5 bases and J 7 bases, leaving 14 bases between the germline ends. The CDR3 has 14 amino acids. The DNA for the CDR3 is TGTGCCAGCAGTCAGACAGGCAGGGGTGAAAAACTGTTTTTT. Amino acid sequence: CASSQTGRGEKLFF.

This chain joins TRBV5-5 and TRBJ1-6; 7 bases match TRBD1. The CDR3 length is 15 residues. Germline values: CDR1 SGHKS, CDR2 YYEKEE (reference sequence). The junction had 9 bases not matched to a gene; V was cut back by 3 bases and J by 9 bases. CDR3 in amino acids: CASSWERQGSSPLHF. The CDR3 region has the DNA TGTGCCAGCAGCTGGGAGAGACAGGGTAGTTCACCCCTCCACTTT.

The chain joins TRBV27 to TRBJ2-1; 10 bases are a match to TRBD2. CDR1 and CDR2 from the germline V gene are MNHEY and SMNVEV (reference sequence). The CDR3 covers 16 residues. After removal of 5 bases from V and 0 bases from J, the junction contained 4 bases not matched to a gene. The CDR3 protein is CASSKLAGSSYNEQFF. In nucleotides, the CDR3 is TGTGCCAGCAGTAAACTAGCGGGGAGCTCCTACAATGAGCAGTTCTTC.

The J gene is TRBJ2-6, the V gene TRBV7-3; D gene uncertain. CDR1 and CDR2 (germline): SGHTA, FQGTGA. The germline V and J ends were trimmed by 11 bases and 2 bases, with 19 bases remaining between them. There are 16 residues in the CDR3. In DNA form, the CDR3 reads TGTGCCGATCCAGGCCGCCGCTGGACTGGGGCCAACGTCCTGACTTTC. This codes for CADPGRRWTGANVLTF.

The genes are TRBV12-3 or TRBV12-4 and TRBJ2-7; 8 bases align to TRBD1. The V gene end was trimmed by 6 bases and the J gene end by 9 bases; junction bases not matched to a gene: 7. The CDR3 has 12 amino acids. For the CDR3, the DNA is TGTGCCAGCAGGGGGCAGGGGGCCGGGCAGTACTTC. Its protein product is CASRGQGAGQYF.

The table lists this clone with a count of one. The chain joins TRBV7-6 to TRBJ1-4; a possible D gene is TRBD1 (5 bases). The CDR3 covers 17 residues. Trimming pared 1 base from V and 8 bases from J, leaving 20 bases between. The germline gives CDR1 SGHVS, CDR2 FNYEAQ. The CDR3 DNA reads as TGTGCCAGCAGCTTAGACACATTCGGGGGGGGAAGAGAAAAACTGTTTTTT. This sequence encodes CASSLDTFGGGREKLFF.

A few counts support this clone. J is TRBJ2-1 and V is TRBV27; D unclear. The CDR3 totals 13 residues. CDR1 and CDR2 (germline): MNHEY, SMNVEV (reference sequence). The germline V and J ends were trimmed by 5 bases and 6 bases, with 11 bases remaining between them. The DNA for the CDR3 is TGTGCCAGCAGTCTCACTGAACTCAATGAGCAGTTCTTC. Translation gives CASSLTELNEQFF.

V gene TRBV11-1 combines with J gene TRBJ1-2; D is undetermined. Deletions cut 8 bases from V and 0 bases from J, with 19 bases between. This CDR3 comprises 16 residues. Looked up from germline, CDR1 is SGHAT and CDR2 is FQDESV (reference sequence). CDR3 amino acids: CASRMNVGVTNYGYTF. The CDR3 bases are TGTGCCAGCCGAATGAACGTCGGGGTAACTAACTATGGCTACACCTTC.

CDR3 DNA: TGTGCCAGCAGTGAAGACGGGGGAGGCAATCAGCCCCAGCATTTT. Protein sequence: CASSEDGGGNQPQHF. The V call is TRBV6-1, the J call TRBJ1-5, with D perhaps matching TRBD1 (5 bases). Trimming took off 1 base at V and 2 bases at J, with 9 bases between the two ends. This CDR3 spans 15 amino acids. Germline loops: CDR1 MNHNS, CDR2 SASEGT.

The CDR3 nucleotides are TGTGCCAGCAGCGGGGACAGACAAGAGACCCAGTACTTC. Translating gives CASSGDRQETQYF. This chain joins TRBV5-4 and TRBJ2-5, with TRBD1 identical over 7 bases. Germline CDR1 SGHNT, CDR2 YYREEE (reference sequence). Losses at the gene ends were 4 bases for V and 2 bases for J; bases not matched to a gene: 2. The CDR3 totals 13 residues.

The chain employs TRBV2 and TRBJ2-5, with 7 bases matching TRBD2. Germline CDR1 and CDR2: SNHLY and FYNNEI. The CDR3 has 13 residues. The V segment lost 4 bases and the J segment 2 bases; nucleotides outside the gene matches: 1. The CDR3 DNA sequence: TGTGCCAGCAGTGGGGAGGGGCAAGAGACCCAGTACTTC. Translation gives CASSGEGQETQYF. Using reference TRBV2 and TRBJ2-5 for the parts outside the CDR3, the full variable domain is EPEVTQTPSHQVTQMGQEVILRCVPISNHLYFYWYRQILGQKVEFLVSFYNNEISEKSEIFDDQFSVERPDGSNFTLKIRSTKLEDSAMYFCASSGEGQETQYFGPGTRLLVL.

This rearrangement joins TRBV7-9 to TRBJ2-5, with a weak D call TRBD1 (5 bases). V shed 5 bases and J shed 4 bases, with 11 bases lying between them. The CDR3 sequence is 13 residues long. Germline assignment: CDR1 SEHNR and CDR2 FQNEAQ (reference sequence). In nucleotides, the CDR3 is TGTGCCAGCAGCCGGCAGGGCTTAGAGACCCAGTACTTC. This translates into CASSRQGLETQYF.

The J gene is TRBJ1-2, the V gene TRBV29-1; D uncertain. Per germline, CDR1 SQVTM and CDR2 ANQGSEA. The ends were cut back, 6 bases at V and 7 bases at J, with 9 bases in the middle. The CDR3 is made up of 10 amino acids. The CDR3 nucleotides are TGCAGCGTGGAGGGTTCTGGCTACACCTTC. The encoded protein is CSVEGSGYTF.

V usage is TRBV29-1 and J usage is TRBJ1-2, with 7 bases lining up with TRBD1. Trimming at V came to 6 bases and at J to 0 bases, leaving 4 bases not matched to a gene. Germline CDR1 reads SQVTM; CDR2 reads ANQGSEA. The CDR3 is 13 amino acids. Here the CDR3 DNA reads TGCAGCGTAAACAGGGGAACTAACTATGGCTACACCTTC. It specifies CSVNRGTNYGYTF.

The CDR3: CASSSTLRQGNTGELFF. As DNA, the CDR3 is TGTGCCAGCAGCTCGACCTTGAGACAGGGAAACACCGGGGAGCTGTTTTTT. This chain links TRBV5-5 with TRBJ2-2, with 7 bases matching TRBD1. The CDR3 length is 17 residues. The germline V gene has CDR1 SGHKS and CDR2 YYEKEE (reference sequence). Trimming took 3 bases from V and 2 from J; bases not matched to a gene: 10.